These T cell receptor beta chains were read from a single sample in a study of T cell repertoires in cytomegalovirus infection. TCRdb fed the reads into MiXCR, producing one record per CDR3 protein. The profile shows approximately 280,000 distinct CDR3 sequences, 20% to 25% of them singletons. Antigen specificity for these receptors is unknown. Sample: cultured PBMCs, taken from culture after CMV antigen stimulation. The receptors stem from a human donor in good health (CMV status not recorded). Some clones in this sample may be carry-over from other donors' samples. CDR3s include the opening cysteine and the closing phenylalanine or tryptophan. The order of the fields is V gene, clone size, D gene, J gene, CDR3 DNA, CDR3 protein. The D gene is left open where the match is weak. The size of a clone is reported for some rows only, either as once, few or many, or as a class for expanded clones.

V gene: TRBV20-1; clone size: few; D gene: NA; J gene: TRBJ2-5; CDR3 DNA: TGCAGTGCTAGAGATAAGAAATTTGCCCAAGAGACCCAGTACTTC; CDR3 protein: CSARDKKFAQETQYF
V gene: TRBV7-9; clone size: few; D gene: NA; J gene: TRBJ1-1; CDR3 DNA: TGTGCCAGCAGCTTAATATCCAAGGCGGGGGGTAAAGCTTTCTTT; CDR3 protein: CASSLISKAGGKAFF
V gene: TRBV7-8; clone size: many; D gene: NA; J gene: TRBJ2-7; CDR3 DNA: TGTGCCAGCAGCGTGACTAGGATTTACGAGCAGTACTTC; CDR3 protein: CASSVTRIYEQYF
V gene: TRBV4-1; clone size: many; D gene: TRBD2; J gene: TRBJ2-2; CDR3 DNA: TGCGCCAGCAGCCAAGAGTCGGCGGGGGGGAACACCGGGGAGCTGTTTTTT; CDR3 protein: CASSQESAGGNTGELFF
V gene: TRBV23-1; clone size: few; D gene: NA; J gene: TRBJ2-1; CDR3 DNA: TGCGCCAGCAGTTCCAGGAAGAATGAGCAGTTCTTC; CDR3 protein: CASSSRKNEQFF
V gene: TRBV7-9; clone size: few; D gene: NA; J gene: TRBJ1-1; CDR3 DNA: TGTGCCAGCAGCTCGAATAGGACAGCCTACACTGAAGCTTTCTTT; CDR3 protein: CASSSNRTAYTEAFF
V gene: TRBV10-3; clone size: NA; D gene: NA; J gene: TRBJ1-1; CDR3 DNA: TGTGCAATCGGGGGGTGGCGTGCTGAAGCTTTCTTT; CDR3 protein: CAIGGWRAEAFF
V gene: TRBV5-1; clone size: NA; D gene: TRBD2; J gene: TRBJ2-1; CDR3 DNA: TGCGCCAGCAGCTTCGGAGCGGGACTTTACAATGAGCAGTTCTTC; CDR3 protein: CASSFGAGLYNEQFF
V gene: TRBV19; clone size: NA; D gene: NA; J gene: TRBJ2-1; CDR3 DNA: TGTGCCAGTAGTATAGATCTAGTCTCTACCCCACAGTTCTTC; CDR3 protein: CASSIDLVSTPQFF
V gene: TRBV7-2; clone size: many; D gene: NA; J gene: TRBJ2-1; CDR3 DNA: TGTGCCAGCACCAGTAGCGATGAGCAGTTCTTC; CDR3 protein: CASTSSDEQFF
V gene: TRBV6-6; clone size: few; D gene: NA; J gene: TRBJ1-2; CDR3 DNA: TGTGCCAGCACCGAGGGTGCACAGAACTATGGCTACACCTTC; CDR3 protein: CASTEGAQNYGYTF
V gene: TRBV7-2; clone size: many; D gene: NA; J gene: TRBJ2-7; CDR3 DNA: TGTGCCAGCAGCCTCACTAGCTACTCCTACGAGCAGTACTTC; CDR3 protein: CASSLTSYSYEQYF
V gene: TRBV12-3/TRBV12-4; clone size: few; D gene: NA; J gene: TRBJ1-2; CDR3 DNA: TGTGCCAGCAGTTTAGCAGGCGGCCTACCAGGCAGAGAAGGCTACACCTTC; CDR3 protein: CASSLAGGLPGREGYTF
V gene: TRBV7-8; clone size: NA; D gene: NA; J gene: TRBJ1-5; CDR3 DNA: TGTGCCAGCAGCTTAGCCTCCTCTCAGAGAAGCAATCAGCCCCAGCATTTT; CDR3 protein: CASSLASSQRSNQPQHF
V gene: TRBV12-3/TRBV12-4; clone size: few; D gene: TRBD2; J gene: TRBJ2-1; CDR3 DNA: TGTGCCAGCAGTTTAGTCCGTCCTAGCGGGACCTACAATGAGCAGTTCTTC; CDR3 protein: CASSLVRPSGTYNEQFF
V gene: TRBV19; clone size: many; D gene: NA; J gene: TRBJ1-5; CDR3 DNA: TGTGCCAGTAGTATACGGACCTCCAATCAGCCCCAGCATTTT; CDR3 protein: CASSIRTSNQPQHF
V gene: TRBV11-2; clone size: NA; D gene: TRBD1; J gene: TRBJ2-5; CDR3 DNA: TGTGCCAGCAGCCCAATGTCAGGGGGCGGAGAGACCCAGTACTTC; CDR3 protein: CASSPMSGGGETQYF
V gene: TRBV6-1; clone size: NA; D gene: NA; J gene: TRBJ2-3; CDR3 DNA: TGTGCCAGCAGTCCGACCAGGGGTTCAGCAGATACGCAGTATTTT; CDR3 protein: CASSPTRGSADTQYF
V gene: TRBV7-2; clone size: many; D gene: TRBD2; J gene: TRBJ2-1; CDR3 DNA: TGTGCCAGCAGCCTTGGGACTAGCGGGAGGGTGGTGTACAATGAGCAGTTCTTC; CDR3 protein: CASSLGTSGRVVYNEQFF
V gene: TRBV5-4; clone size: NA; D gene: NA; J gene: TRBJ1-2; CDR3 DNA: TGTGCCAGCAGCTTGTTTGGAGGTCATGGCTACACCTTC; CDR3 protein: CASSLFGGHGYTF
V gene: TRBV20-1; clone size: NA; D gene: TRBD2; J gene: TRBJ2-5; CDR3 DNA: TGCAGTGCTGGAGCGGGAGTAGGAGAGACCCAGTACTTC; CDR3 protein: CSAGAGVGETQYF
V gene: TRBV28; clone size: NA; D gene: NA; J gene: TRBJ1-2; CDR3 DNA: TGTGCCAGCAGTTTCCTGGACTATGGCTACACCTTC; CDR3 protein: CASSFLDYGYTF
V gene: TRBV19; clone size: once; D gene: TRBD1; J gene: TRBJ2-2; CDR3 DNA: TGTGCCAGTAGTAGGGACAGGGGAGACACCGGGGAGCTGTTTTTT; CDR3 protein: CASSRDRGDTGELFF
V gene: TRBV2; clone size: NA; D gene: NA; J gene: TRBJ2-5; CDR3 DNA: TGTGCCAGCAGTGGGGGGACGGAAGAGACCCAGTACTTC; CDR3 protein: CASSGGTEETQYF
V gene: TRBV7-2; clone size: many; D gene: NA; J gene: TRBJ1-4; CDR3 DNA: TGTGCCAGCAGCTTACTCTCGGGGATGCGGGAAAAACTGTTTTTT; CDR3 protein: CASSLLSGMREKLFF
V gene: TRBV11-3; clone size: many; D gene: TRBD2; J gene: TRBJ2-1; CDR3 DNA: TGTGCCAGCAGCTTAGGGACTAGCGCATACAATGAGCAGTTCTTC; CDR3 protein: CASSLGTSAYNEQFF
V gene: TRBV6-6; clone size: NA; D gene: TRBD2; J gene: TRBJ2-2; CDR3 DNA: TGTGCCAGCAGTTCGCAGGGACTAGCGGGAGTGACCACCGGGGTGCTGTTTTTT; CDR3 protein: CASSSQGLAGVTTGVLFF
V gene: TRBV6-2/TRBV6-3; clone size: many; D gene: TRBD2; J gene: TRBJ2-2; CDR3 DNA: TGTGCCAGCAGTTACTCTGCTAGCGGGAGGAACACCGGGGAGCTGTTTTTT; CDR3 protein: CASSYSASGRNTGELFF
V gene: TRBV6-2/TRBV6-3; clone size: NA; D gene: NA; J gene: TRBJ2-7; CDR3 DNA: TGTGCCAGCAGCGCAGAGGGGTGGGAGCAGTACTTC; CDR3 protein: CASSAEGWEQYF
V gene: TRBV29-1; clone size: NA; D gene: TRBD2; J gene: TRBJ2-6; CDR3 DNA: TGCAGCGTTGAACCCGGGACTAGCGGGAGTGGTGGTGGGGCCAACGTCCTGACTTTC; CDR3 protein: CSVEPGTSGSGGGANVLTF
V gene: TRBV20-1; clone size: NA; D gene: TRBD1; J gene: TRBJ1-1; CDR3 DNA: TGCAGTGCTTCTCGCGGGACAGGGCCTATGAACACTGAAGCTTTCTTT; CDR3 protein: CSASRGTGPMNTEAFF
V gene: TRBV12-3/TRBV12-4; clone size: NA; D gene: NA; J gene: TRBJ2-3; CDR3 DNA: TGTGCCAGCAGTTCGGGGCCCAGAGATACGCAGTATTTT; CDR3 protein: CASSSGPRDTQYF
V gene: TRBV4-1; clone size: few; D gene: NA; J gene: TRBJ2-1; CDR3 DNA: TGCGCCAGCAGCCAAGCCAGCGGAGCCTACAATGAGCAGTTCTTC; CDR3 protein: CASSQASGAYNEQFF
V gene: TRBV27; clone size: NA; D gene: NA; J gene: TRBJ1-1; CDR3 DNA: TGTGCCAGCAGTTTATTGTGGGGGAAAACTGAAGCTTTCTTT; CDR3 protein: CASSLLWGKTEAFF
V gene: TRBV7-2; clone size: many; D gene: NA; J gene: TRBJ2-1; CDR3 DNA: TGTGCCAGCAGCTCGACAGGGGCTTGGGGGGGGTACAATGAGCAGTTCTTC; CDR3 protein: CASSSTGAWGGYNEQFF
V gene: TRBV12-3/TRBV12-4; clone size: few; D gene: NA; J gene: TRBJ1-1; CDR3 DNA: TGTGCCAGCAGTTCGGCCGGGACACCGAACACTGAAGCTTTCTTT; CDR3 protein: CASSSAGTPNTEAFF
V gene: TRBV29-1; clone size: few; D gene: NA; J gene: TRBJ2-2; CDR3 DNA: TGCAGCGTTGAAGAGGTCCAGGGGACCGGGGAGCTGTTTTTT; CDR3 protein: CSVEEVQGTGELFF
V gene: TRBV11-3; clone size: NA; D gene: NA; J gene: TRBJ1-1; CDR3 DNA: TGTGCCAGCAGTTCAGGTCGGGTCACTGAAGCTTTCTTT; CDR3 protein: CASSSGRVTEAFF
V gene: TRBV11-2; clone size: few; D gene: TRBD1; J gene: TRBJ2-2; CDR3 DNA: TGTGCCAGCAGCCCGGGGACAGGGGGCAACACCGGGGAGCTGTTTTTT; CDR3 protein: CASSPGTGGNTGELFF
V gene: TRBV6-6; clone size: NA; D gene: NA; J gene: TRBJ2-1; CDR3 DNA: TGTGCCAGCACCGACGAGATCGCTGAGCAGTTCTTC; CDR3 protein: CASTDEIAEQFF
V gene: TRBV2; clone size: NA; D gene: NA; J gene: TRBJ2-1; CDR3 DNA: TGTGCCAGCAGTGAGGAGACCAACTACAATGAGCAGTTCTTC; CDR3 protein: CASSEETNYNEQFF
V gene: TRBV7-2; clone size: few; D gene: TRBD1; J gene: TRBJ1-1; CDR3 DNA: TGTGCCAGTGTCTTACACGGACAGGGGGCTTTAGAAGAAGCTTTCTTT; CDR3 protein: CASVLHGQGALEEAFF
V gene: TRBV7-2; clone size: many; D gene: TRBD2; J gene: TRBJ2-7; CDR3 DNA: TGTGCCAGCAGCCAACTAGCGAGAGGCGAGCAGTACTTC; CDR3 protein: CASSQLARGEQYF
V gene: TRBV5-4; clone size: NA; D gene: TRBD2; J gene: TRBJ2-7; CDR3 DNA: TGTGCCAGCAGCAACAACGGACTAGCGGAAATCCAGCAGTACTTC; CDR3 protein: CASSNNGLAEIQQYF
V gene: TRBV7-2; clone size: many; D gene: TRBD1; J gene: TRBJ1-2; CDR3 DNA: TGTGCCAGCAGCGCCAGGGGGGGGTATGGCTACACCTTC; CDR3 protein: CASSARGGYGYTF
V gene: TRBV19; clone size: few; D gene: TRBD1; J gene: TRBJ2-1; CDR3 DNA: TGTGCCTCGAAACCGGGACAGGGGGGAAATGAGCAGTTCTTC; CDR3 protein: CASKPGQGGNEQFF
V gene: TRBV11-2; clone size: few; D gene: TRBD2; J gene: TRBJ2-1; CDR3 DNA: TGTGCCAGCAGCCCCCGTCCGGCTAGCGGGAGGGCCTTCTCCTACAATGAGCAGTTCTTC; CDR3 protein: CASSPRPASGRAFSYNEQFF
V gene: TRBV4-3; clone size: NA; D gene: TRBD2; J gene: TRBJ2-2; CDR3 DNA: TGCGCCAGCAGCCAAGACCGGCGGGAGGGGTCCGGCACCGGGGAGCTGTTTTTT; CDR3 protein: CASSQDRREGSGTGELFF
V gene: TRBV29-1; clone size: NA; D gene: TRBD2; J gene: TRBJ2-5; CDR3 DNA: TGCAGCGTTGGGGGACTAGCGGGAGTATGGCAAGAGACACAGTACTTC; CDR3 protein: CSVGGLAGVWQETQYF
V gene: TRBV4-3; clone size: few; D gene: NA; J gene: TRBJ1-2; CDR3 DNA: TGCGCCAGCAGCCAAGGAACAGTTCTTGGCTACACCTTC; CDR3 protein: CASSQGTVLGYTF
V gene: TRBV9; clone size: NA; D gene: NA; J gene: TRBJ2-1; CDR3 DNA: TGTGCCAGCAGCGTATCTAGCGAGTCTTACAATGAGCAGTTCTTC; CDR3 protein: CASSVSSESYNEQFF
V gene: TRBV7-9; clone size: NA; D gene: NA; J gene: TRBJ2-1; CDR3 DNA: TGTGCCAGCAGCTTAGTAGCCCTAGCCACCTGGAATGAGCAGTTCTTC; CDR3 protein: CASSLVALATWNEQFF
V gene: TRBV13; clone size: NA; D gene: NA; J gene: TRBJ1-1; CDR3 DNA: TGTGCCAGCAGCTTAGTCGCAGGGGACTTCACAGCTTTCTTT; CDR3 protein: CASSLVAGDFTAFF
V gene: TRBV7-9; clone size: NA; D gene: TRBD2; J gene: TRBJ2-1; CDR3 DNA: TGTGCCAGCACCTCATCGGGAGGGCCCTCGAATGAGCAGTTCTTC; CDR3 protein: CASTSSGGPSNEQFF
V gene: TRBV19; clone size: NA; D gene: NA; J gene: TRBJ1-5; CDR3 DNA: TGTGCCAGTAATACCGGCCTAGGGGGGCAGCCCCAGCATTTT; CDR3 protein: CASNTGLGGQPQHF